The 21 T cell receptor beta chains below come from one sample, sequenced in a study of CD8+ T cells in alopecia areata. Treatment defined: oral pan-JAK inhibitor, 5-10 mg twice daily. RNA, once extracted, was reverse transcribed into cDNA for use as the sequencing template. Sequencing was performed with immunoSEQ multiplex PCR; in TCRdb, only in-frame clones are kept and a portion is missing. Among about 140,000 clones, around 83% were seen once, and the ten largest hold 13%. Sequenced material: CD8+ T cells sorted from blood, taken at week 4, from a patient treated with tofacitinib. The receptors shown here come from a human donor with alopecia areata.

The V and J genes are TRBV19 and TRBJ2-7; no clear D. The germline CDR1 and CDR2 sequences are LNHDA and SQIVND (reference sequence). The CDR3 is 13 amino acids. V lost 8 bases and J 5 bases, leaving 16 bases between the germline ends. CDR3 bases: TGTGCCAGTTCCCTAGTAGGCGTCCACGAGCAGTACTTC. It is translated as CASSLVGVHEQYF.

CDR3 loop: CASSFSGHGNEAFF. In DNA form, the CDR3 reads TGTGCCAGCAGTTTCTCGGGACACGGTAATGAAGCTTTCTTT. This chain connects TRBV27 to TRBJ1-1, with a possible D match to TRBD1 (6 bases). V shed 3 bases and J shed 7 bases, with 15 bases lying between them. The germline gives CDR1 MNHEY, CDR2 SMNVEV (reference sequence). The CDR3 totals 14 residues.

The chain carries TRBV30 and TRBJ1-1; D call uncertain. The germline gives CDR1 GTSNPN, CDR2 SVGIG (reference sequence). The V gene lost 0 bases and the J gene lost 0 bases, with 8 bases spanning the gap. The CDR3 runs 14 residues. This chain's CDR3 is CAWSVSAMNTEAFF. CDR3 DNA sequence: TGTGCCTGGAGTGTATCAGCAATGAACACTGAAGCTTTCTTT.

The chain recombines TRBV11-2 with TRBJ1-4, with 8 bases that match TRBD1. This CDR3 region has 16 residues. CDR1 SGHAT and CDR2 FQNNGV come from the germline V gene. J gave up 0 bases and V 4 bases, and 4 bases lay outside the gene matches. The CDR3 bases are TGTGCCAGCAGCTGGGGACAGGCTGCAACTAATGAAAAACTGTTTTTT. As protein: CASSWGQAATNEKLFF.

V usage is TRBV29-1 and J usage is TRBJ1-5; 10 bases are shared with TRBD1. The germline CDR1 and CDR2 sequences are SQVTM and ANQGSEA. Germline trimming cut 7 bases from V and 7 bases from J; bases unmatched to any gene: 4. The CDR3 is 12 amino acids. The CDR3 here is CSAGTGDQPQHF. CDR3 DNA: TGCAGCGCCGGGACAGGGGACCAGCCCCAGCATTTT.

The V gene is TRBV11-1, the J gene TRBJ1-1; D is ambiguous. This CDR3 contains 15 residues. Germline CDR1 SGHAT, CDR2 FQDESV (reference sequence). V was pared by 5 bases and J by 6 bases, with 19 bases between. This CDR3 reads CASSPFTAFIAEAFF. The DNA for the CDR3 is TGTGCCAGCAGCCCTTTTACTGCGTTTATTGCTGAAGCTTTCTTT.

V usage is TRBV27 and J usage is TRBJ1-2; D is ambiguous. The CDR3 length is 15 residues. V shed 8 bases and J shed 4 bases, with 20 bases lying between them. CDR1 is MNHEY, CDR2 SMNVEV, per germline (reference sequence). CDR3 sequence: CASAQKEDRFYGYTF. The CDR3 nucleotides are TGTGCCAGCGCCCAAAAAGAAGACCGATTCTATGGCTACACCTTC.

The V call is TRBV27, the J call TRBJ1-1; TRBD1 matches 7 bases. This CDR3 region has 15 residues. From germline, CDR1 is MNHEY and CDR2 SMNVEV (reference sequence). J was trimmed by 6 bases and V by 2 bases; bases with no gene match: 9. This chain's CDR3 is CASSLTMNRGPEAFF. CDR3 nucleotides: TGTGCCAGCAGTTTAACGATGAACAGGGGCCCTGAAGCTTTCTTT.

This chain joins TRBV2 and TRBJ1-4; tentative D call: TRBD1 (5 bases). Deletions cut 1 base from V and 8 bases from J, with 23 bases between. The CDR3 contains 18 residues. Germline lookup yields CDR1 SNHLY and CDR2 FYNNEI. This chain's CDR3 is CASSEGPPEGSGGEKLFF. The CDR3 nucleotides read TGTGCCAGCAGTGAAGGACCGCCTGAGGGTTCGGGGGGGGAAAAACTGTTTTTT.

V and J are TRBV6-1 and TRBJ1-1; 7 bases line up with TRBD1. The CDR3 has 12 residues. The junction had 6 bases not matched to a gene; V was cut back by 2 bases and J by 12 bases. The germline V gene has CDR1 MNHNS and CDR2 SASEGT. The CDR3 sequence is CASSELGGEPFF. The DNA of the CDR3 is TGTGCCAGCAGTGAACTAGGGGGCGAACCTTTCTTT.

The rearrangement uses TRBV15 and TRBJ2-1; D is ambiguous. Between the trimmed V and J ends, which lost 9 bases and 0 bases, there was a span of 15 bases. Germline CDR1 reads LNHNV; CDR2 reads YYDKDF (reference sequence). The CDR3 length is 15 residues. In DNA, the CDR3 is TGTGCCACTCTGGGCGCGACGAGCTCCTACAATGAGCAGTTCTTC. Translated: CATLGATSSYNEQFF.

This CDR3 is CASSETGFPSSNQPQHF. The CDR3 region has the DNA TGTGCCAGCAGTGAGACAGGGTTCCCCAGTAGCAATCAGCCCCAGCATTTT. V gene TRBV6-1 combines with J gene TRBJ1-5; 7 bases are a match to TRBD1. The CDR3 is 17 residues long. Per the germline V gene, CDR1 is MNHNS and CDR2 is SASEGT. The J segment lost 0 bases and the V segment lost 3 bases, leaving 8 bases of the junction unmatched.

The chain recombines TRBV7-2 with TRBJ2-7, with 7 bases aligning to TRBD2. CDR1 and CDR2 (germline): SGHTA, FQGNSA. CDR3 length: 15 residues. V trimming: 3 bases; J trimming: 3 bases; junction bases outside the gene matches: 8. The CDR3 loop is CASSFWGGENYEQYF. CDR3 coding DNA: TGTGCCAGCAGCTTTTGGGGGGGAGAAAACTACGAGCAGTACTTC.

In this sample, this clone turned up a few times. The chain couples TRBV10-3 to TRBJ2-7, with 8 nucleotides matching TRBD2. From germline, CDR1 is ENHRY and CDR2 SYGVKD. V lost 0 bases and J lost 0; bases outside the gene matches: 4. This CDR3 comprises 16 residues. This CDR3 reads CAISESGRGASYEQYF. The CDR3, as DNA: TGTGCCATCAGTGAGTCGGGGCGGGGGGCCTCCTACGAGCAGTACTTC.

CDR3 DNA: TGCAGCGCTGGGGACAGGAGCTCCTACGAGCAGTACTTC. Its translation is CSAGDRSSYEQYF. The chain has TRBV29-1 and TRBJ2-7, with 8 bases that match TRBD1. The CDR3 loop spans 13 amino acids. Trimming cost V 7 bases and J 0 bases; bases outside gene matches: 5. Germline lookup yields CDR1 SQVTM and CDR2 ANQGSEA.

The V and J genes are TRBV5-1 and TRBJ2-1, with 9 bases identical to TRBD1. Germline loops: CDR1 SGHRS, CDR2 YFSETQ. This CDR3 comprises 15 residues. J was trimmed by 3 bases and V by 4 bases; bases with no gene match: 5. The CDR3, as DNA: TGCGCCAGCAGCCTGGGGACAGGGATCTACAATGAGCAGTTCTTC. Amino acid sequence: CASSLGTGIYNEQFF.

This sequence joins TRBV11-2 and TRBJ2-3; the D is unclear. V was cut by 0 bases and J by 4 bases, with 11 bases left in between. CDR1 is SGHAT, CDR2 FQNNGV, per germline. The length of the CDR3 is 15 residues. The CDR3 loop is CASSLDGLSADTQYF. The DNA for the CDR3 is TGTGCCAGCAGCTTAGATGGGCTCTCGGCAGATACGCAGTATTTT.

The rearrangement uses TRBV5-4 and TRBJ2-1; 10 nucleotides match TRBD2. This CDR3 has 14 residues. Trimming at V came to 1 base and at J to 8 bases, leaving 3 bases not matched to a gene. Germline CDR1 and CDR2: SGHNT and YYREEE (reference sequence). CDR3 in amino acids: CASSLTSGDDEQFF. The CDR3 nucleotides are TGTGCCAGCAGCTTGACTAGCGGGGACGATGAGCAGTTCTTC.

The V and J genes are TRBV9 and TRBJ2-3, with D possibly TRBD1 on 5 matching bases. The CDR3 contains 14 residues. CDR1 and CDR2 (germline): SGDLS, YYNGEE. V lost 0 bases and J lost 4, with 9 bases in between. This chain's CDR3 is CASSVEQAADTQYF. The CDR3 coding sequence is TGTGCCAGCAGCGTAGAACAGGCGGCAGATACGCAGTATTTT. The full variable domain, in which reference TRBV9 and TRBJ2-3 provide the parts outside the CDR3, is DSGVTQTPKHLITATGQRVTLRCSPRSGDLSVYWYQQSLDQGLQFLIQYYNGEERAKGNILERFSAQQFPDLHSELNLSSLELGDSALYFCASSVEQAADTQYFGPGTRLTVL.

The genes are TRBV7-9 and TRBJ2-7, with 7 bases matching TRBD1. With V trimmed by 5 bases and J by 5 bases, 9 bases remained unmatched. Per the germline V gene, CDR1 is SEHNR and CDR2 is FQNEAQ (reference sequence). The CDR3 runs to 14 residues. The CDR3 is CASSQPTGPHEQYF. The CDR3 region has the DNA TGTGCCAGCAGCCAGCCGACAGGGCCCCACGAGCAGTACTTC. The whole variable domain, filled in from reference TRBV7-9 and TRBJ2-7, reads DTGVSQNPRHKITKRGQNVTFRCDPISEHNRLYWYRQTLGQGPEFLTYFQNEAQLEKSRLLSDRFSAERPKGSFSTLEIQRTEQGDSAMYLCASSQPTGPHEQYFGPGTRLTVT.

The chain combines TRBV5-1 with TRBJ2-2; no clear D. The CDR3 is 16 amino acids. With 4 bases removed from V and 8 bases from J, the gap between germline ends came to 21 bases. Germline V gives CDR1 SGHRS, CDR2 YFSETQ. CDR3 sequence: CASSPVAYPRRGELFF. The CDR3 nucleotides are TGCGCCAGCAGCCCTGTGGCTTACCCCCGGCGTGGGGAGCTGTTTTTT.